Listed below are T cell receptor beta chains from one sample, sequenced in a study of T cell clonotyping in hematopoietic cell transplantation. Sequenced by immunoSEQ multiplex PCR; TCRdb stores in-frame clones only, minus some. The sample contains 45,000 or so clones, around 83% of which appear only once. The sequences come from peripheral blood mononuclear cells, collected before stem cell transplant. Source of these receptors: a man between 60 and 75 years old with myelodysplastic syndrome. Some clones in this sample may be carry-over from other donors' samples. Both conserved end residues are part of each CDR3. A D gene is named only where the DNA matches it firmly.

d_gene	v_gene	j_gene	CDR3aa	CDR3nt
NA	TRBV19	TRBJ1-5	CASSMARGGNQPQHF	TGTGCCAGTAGTATGGCTCGGGGGGGAAATCAGCCCCAGCATTTT
NA	TRBV19	TRBJ2-1	CASSQQGRNEQFF	TGTGCCAGTAGCCAACAGGGTCGCAATGAGCAGTTCTTC
NA	TRBV6-5	TRBJ1-1	CASSYDRTNTEAFF	TGTGCCAGCAGTTATGACAGAACGAACACTGAAGCTTTCTTT
NA	TRBV29-1	TRBJ1-1	CSATVTEAFF	TGCAGCGCCACGGTAACTGAAGCTTTCTTT
NA	TRBV2	TRBJ1-5	CASSEKSGSLDQPQHF	TGTGCCAGCAGTGAAAAGTCGGGGTCCCTCGATCAGCCCCAGCATTTT
NA	TRBV20-1	TRBJ2-7	CSASPTYEQYF	TGCAGTGCTAGCCCGACCTACGAGCAGTACTTC
NA	TRBV5-1	TRBJ1-2	CASSLGSLGGYTF	TGCGCCAGCAGCTTAGGGTCTCTTGGTGGCTACACCTTC
NA	TRBV5-6	TRBJ1-4	CASSFRGEKLFF	TGTGCCAGCAGCTTCAGAGGAGAAAAACTGTTTTTT
NA	TRBV9	TRBJ1-2	CASSANPARTSGYTF	TGTGCCAGCAGCGCCAATCCCGCGAGGACGAGTGGCTACACCTTC
NA	TRBV7-8	TRBJ2-2	CASGGRVGTGELFF	TGTGCCAGCGGGGGCAGGGTTGGCACCGGGGAGCTGTTTTTT
NA	TRBV5-1	TRBJ2-1	CASSLDSADNEQFF	TGCGCCAGCAGCTTGGATAGCGCAGACAATGAGCAGTTCTTC
NA	TRBV10-3	TRBJ1-2	CAISEIVGLDYTF	TGTGCCATCAGTGAGATAGTAGGCCTTGACTACACCTTC